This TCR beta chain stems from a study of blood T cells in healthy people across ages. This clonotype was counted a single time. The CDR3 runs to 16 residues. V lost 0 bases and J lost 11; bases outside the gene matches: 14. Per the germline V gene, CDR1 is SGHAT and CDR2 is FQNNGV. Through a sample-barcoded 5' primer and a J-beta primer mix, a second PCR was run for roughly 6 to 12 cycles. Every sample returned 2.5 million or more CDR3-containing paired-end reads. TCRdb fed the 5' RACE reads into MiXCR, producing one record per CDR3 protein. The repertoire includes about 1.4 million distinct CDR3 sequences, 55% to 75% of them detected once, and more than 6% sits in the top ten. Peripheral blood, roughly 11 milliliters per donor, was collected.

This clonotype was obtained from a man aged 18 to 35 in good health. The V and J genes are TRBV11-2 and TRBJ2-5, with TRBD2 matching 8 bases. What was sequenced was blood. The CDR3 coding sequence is TGTGCCAGCAGCTTAGATCTGGCGGGAGGCACTATTGAGCAGTACTTC. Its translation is CASSLDLAGGTIEQYF.